This T cell receptor (beta chain) was obtained from a study of technical replicates of blood from a handful of donors. CDR1 and CDR2 (germline): MDHEN, SYDVKM. There are 12 residues in the CDR3. V was shortened by 4 bases and J by 4 bases, with 8 bases between the two germline ends. Libraries were prepared by immunoSEQ multiplex PCR; TCRdb keeps only in-frame clonotypes and omits some of them. This table has approximately 75,000 clones, 97% appearing once. The material sequenced was T cells isolated from PBMCs. This clonotype originated in a human donor in good health. The rearrangement joins TRBV28 to TRBJ2-7; D gene unclear. DNA for the CDR3: TGTGCCAGCAGTTCGATAGAGTACGAGCAGTACTTC. The encoded protein is CASSSIEYEQYF.